Described below is a single TCR beta chain sequence and its context. The antigen is unknown. This specimen belongs to a study of cytomegalovirus exposure and HLA in healthy donors. Study-wide results and caveats: DRB1 had the most TCR associations and HLA-C the fewest, a later analysis found, with rates varying by HLA locus. HLA alleles were associated with some 17,000 TCR beta sequences in a later analysis at 0.05 false discovery rate.

The CDR3 has 15 residues. Deletions cut 0 bases from V and 3 bases from J, with 11 bases between. Germline assignment: CDR1 LGHNA and CDR2 YSLEER. The PCR was carried out with 60 Vbeta primers and 13 Jbeta primers. Profiled with immunoSEQ multiplex PCR; TCRdb holds only in-frame clones, not every one. This listing includes 90,000 to 130,000 clones. The V call is TRBV4-3, the J call TRBJ2-5; a weak D match, TRBD1 (5 bases). The receptor comes from a man aged 25-40 years in good health and CMV-seronegative. The sequencing input was PBMCs. The CDR3 nucleotides read TGCGCCAGCAGCCAAGATGGGGCAGAAAAAGAGACCCAGTACTTC. Translation gives CASSQDGAEKETQYF.